These T cell receptor beta chains were read from a single sample in a study of T-cell reconstitution after alpha-beta-depleted transplantation in children. MiXCR was run by TCRdb on the PCR reads, yielding one entry per CDR3 protein. This sample carries 200,000 to 250,000 distinct CDR3 sequences, about 24% of them seen once, and the ten largest clones take about 5%. The material was PBMCs, mostly from graft donor cells, obtained 360 days after TCRalphabeta/CD19-depleted stem cell transplant. These TCRs come from a female patient aged 2-15 years who had a stem cell transplant for congenital amegakaryocytic thrombocytopenia, so the T cells may come from the graft donor. CDR3s include the opening cysteine and the closing phenylalanine or tryptophan. D genes are given only for firm matches. For some rows the clone size is stated as once, few or many, or as a class when expanded; others skip it.

d_gene	v_gene	abundance	j_gene	CDR3nt	CDR3aa
TRBD2	TRBV29-1	once	TRBJ2-7	TGCAGCGTTACTAGCGGGAGTATCGACGAGCAGTACTTC	CSVTSGSIDEQYF
TRBD1	TRBV3-1	few	TRBJ1-1	TGTGCCAGCAGCCAACCATCCCAGGGGGCGGTAGGGACTGAAGCTTTCTTT	CASSQPSQGAVGTEAFF
TRBD2	TRBV3-1	.	TRBJ2-3	TGTGCCAGCAGCCAAGCGGGCGGGAGAGCATCAGATACGCAGTATTTT	CASSQAGGRASDTQYF
TRBD2	TRBV30	few	TRBJ2-7	TGTGCCTACCTAGCGGACTCCTACGAGCAGTACTTC	CAYLADSYEQYF
.	TRBV25-1	few	TRBJ1-5	TGTGCCAGCAGTGTTGGGTATGGCAATCAGCCCCAGCATTTT	CASSVGYGNQPQHF
.	TRBV7-9	.	TRBJ1-1	TGTGCCAGCAGCGCTTACAGCGGGGGCACTGAAGCTTTCTTT	CASSAYSGGTEAFF
.	TRBV6-1	.	TRBJ1-1	TGTGCCAGCAGTGAATGGGCCAACTTGAACACTGAAGCTTTCTTT	CASSEWANLNTEAFF
.	TRBV7-2	many	TRBJ2-1	TGTGCCAGCAGCACGTCCGGGACTCCCTACAATGAGCAGTTCTTC	CASSTSGTPYNEQFF
.	TRBV6-6	.	TRBJ2-3	TGTGCCAGCCTCTTTGCATATACGCAGTATTTT	CASLFAYTQYF
.	TRBV6-1	.	TRBJ2-7	TGTGCCAGCTACTGGGGACGGGCATACTACGAGCAGTACTTC	CASYWGRAYYEQYF
TRBD1	TRBV3-1	.	TRBJ2-7	TGTGCCAGCAGCCAATCTGGGACAGGGCACAACGAGCAGTACTTC	CASSQSGTGHNEQYF
.	TRBV5-1	.	TRBJ2-2	TGCGCCAGCTCAAAAGAAAGGGGGACCGGGGGGCTGTTTTTT	CASSKERGTGGLFF
.	TRBV3-1	few	TRBJ1-4	TGTGCCAGCAGCCAAGCGGACAAACTGTTTTTT	CASSQADKLFF
.	TRBV12-3/TRBV12-4	few	TRBJ1-5	TGTGCCAGCAGTTTGGGTCTGGGGAGCAATCAGCCCCAGCATTTT	CASSLGLGSNQPQHF
TRBD2	TRBV30	.	TRBJ2-5	TGTGCCTGGAGTACCGGGGGGAACCAAGAGACCCAGTACTTC	CAWSTGGNQETQYF
.	TRBV5-1	.	TRBJ1-1	TGCGCCAGCAGCGTACTGGGCCTCACGGACGGCGAAGCTTTCTTT	CASSVLGLTDGEAFF
.	TRBV19	.	TRBJ2-1	TGTGCCAGTAGTAACTTCAATGAGCAGTTCTTC	CASSNFNEQFF
.	TRBV4-2	few	TRBJ2-3	TGTGCCAGCAGCCCCGGTGGGCCGGCGGATACGCAGTATTTT	CASSPGGPADTQYF
.	TRBV4-2	few	TRBJ1-2	TGTGCCAGCAGCCAAGAAGGGTGGAGCTACACCTTC	CASSQEGWSYTF
.	TRBV28	.	TRBJ1-6	TGTGCCAGCAGGCCTACCAAAGGCGTATGGCTCGACGATAATTCACCCCTCCACTTT	CASRPTKGVWLDDNSPLHF
TRBD2	TRBV12-3/TRBV12-4	few	TRBJ2-1	TGTGCCAGCAGAAGGACTAGCGGGGCCTCCTTC	CASRRTSGASF
.	TRBV11-1	.	TRBJ2-2	TGTGCCAGCAGCTTTGGCAGGGTGATCGGCGGGGAGCTGTTTTTT	CASSFGRVIGGELFF
TRBD2	TRBV4-2	.	TRBJ2-3	TGTGCCAGCAGCCAAGCCCTAGCGGGGGGACTCACAGATACGCAGTATTTT	CASSQALAGGLTDTQYF
.	TRBV29-1	.	TRBJ2-7	TGCAGCGTTGAAGATGGGGGTGGGGGCGCTAGCGAGCAGTACTTC	CSVEDGGGGASEQYF
TRBD2	TRBV7-2	.	TRBJ2-7	TGTGCCAGCAGCTTACTTCATCCCGGGACTAGCTACGAGCAGTACTTC	CASSLLHPGTSYEQYF
TRBD2	TRBV3-1	.	TRBJ2-3	TGTGCCAGCAGCTCCCCGGGGGGAGATACGCAGTATTTT	CASSSPGGDTQYF
TRBD2	TRBV4-1	few	TRBJ2-7	TGCGCCAGCAGCCAAGATTACCTAGCGGGAGCTGACGAGCAGTACTTC	CASSQDYLAGADEQYF
.	TRBV5-1	.	TRBJ2-7	TGCGCCAGCAGCCCAGTTGACCCGAGGATCCACGAGCAGTACTTC	CASSPVDPRIHEQYF
.	TRBV10-3	few	TRBJ2-7	TGTGCCATAGGGGAGTGGTACGAGCAGTACTTC	CAIGEWYEQYF